This TCR beta chain was profiled in a study of shared clonotypes between healthy human individuals. Study at large: Ranging from 18 to 49 in age, donors were a couple of women and three men. General observations from the study: Generally, estimated richness proved larger in naive subsets than it did in memory subsets.

As concerns this clone: What it binds is not known.

The CDR3 extends over 18 amino acids. J was trimmed by 5 bases and V by 3 bases; bases with no gene match: 17. The germline V gene has CDR1 SGHAT and CDR2 FQNNGV. Original processing methods: Filtering differed, since immunoSEQ gave only junction sequences and no quality scores. Libraries were prepared by immunoSEQ multiplex PCR; TCRdb keeps only in-frame clonotypes and omits some of them. The V and J calls and clone size were taken over from that table, and D and trimming were inferred from the DNA. The data hold about 2.3 million clones, with around 92% observed a single time. Researchers partitioned CD4+ cells into CD45RA+ naive and CD45RA-negative memory subsets.

The sample taken for sequencing was naive CD4+ T cells from PBMCs. As for subset: CD45RA+ positively selected. This clonotype originated in a man younger than 30 in good health. Some clones in this sample may be carry-over from other donors' samples. V and J are TRBV11-2 and TRBJ2-3, with 7 bases fitting TRBD2. Written as DNA, the CDR3 is TGTGCCAGCAGCTTGAGGTTCGGCGCGGGAGTGGTGGGAGATACGCAGTATTTT. It encodes CASSLRFGAGVVGDTQYF.